This T cell receptor beta chain is from a study of siplizumab effects on memory and regulatory T cells. The study's findings and limits: Most proliferating CD4+ or CD8+ clones, roughly 75-97%, had no naive or memory assignment.

CDR3 length: 11 residues. CDR1 SQVTM and CDR2 ANQGSEA come from the germline V gene. V was pared by 4 bases and J by 6 bases, with 8 bases between. This clone occurred once. The antigen is not known. Data came from immunoSEQ multiplex PCR; TCRdb stores just in-frame clones and leaves some out. The table lists approximately 94,000 clones, more than 90% of them singletons. This sequence joins TRBV29-1 and TRBJ2-3; no firm D call. The sequence came from a human donor in good health. Material: CD4+ T cells sorted from blood. The CDR3 here is CSVVKGDTQYF. The CDR3, as DNA: TGCAGCGTTGTAAAGGGCGATACGCAGTATTTT.